These 8 T cell receptor beta chains were all obtained from the same sample, sequenced in a study of T cell clonality in common variable immunodeficiency. The repertoire was sequenced with immunoSEQ multiplex PCR; TCRdb's copy has only in-frame clones and lacks some. The counts give 45,000 to 55,000 clones, none of them seen only once; about 5.7% is held by the top ten. Sequenced sample: peripheral blood mononuclear cells. The receptors derive from a person between 18 and 75 years old in good health.

In its sample, this clone was seen many times. The CDR3 goes on 3 residues after the read ends, and that part is filled in from the germline J gene. The V gene is TRBV18, the J gene TRBJ1-5; tentatively, D is TRBD1 (5 bases). The CDR3 contains 15 residues. V dropped 4 bases and J dropped 4 bases, with 14 bases sitting between them. Germline assignment: CDR1 KGHSH and CDR2 LQKENI. This CDR3 is CASSRVRGWNQPQHF. The sequenced part of the CDR3 DNA is TGTGCCAGCTCACGGGTGAGGGGTTGGAATCAGCCC. Combining the CDR3 with reference TRBV18 and TRBJ1-5 gives the whole variable domain NAGVMQNPRHLVRRRGQEARLRCSPMKGHSHVYWYRQLPEEGLKFMVYLQKENIIDESGMPKERFSAEFPKEGPSILRIQQVVRGDSAAYFCASSRVRGWNQPQHFGDGTRLSIL.

This clone was detected ten times or more. The CDR3 extends 3 residues past the end of the read, so its final part is completed from the germline J gene. The rearrangement joins TRBV5-1 to TRBJ2-3; 9 bases are shared with TRBD2. Germline V lookup: CDR1 SGHRS, CDR2 YFSETQ. The CDR3 is 14 residues long. The covered CDR3 bases are TGCGCCAGCAGCTTTAGCGGGAGAGGTGAAACG. Encoded protein: CASSFSGRGET. The entire CDR3 is CASSFSGRGETQYF.

The sample holds many counts of this clone. Incomplete CDR3 DNA: TGCAGTGCTAGAGCCACGGGGGGCGCCCGAACCGGGGAG. The encoded protein is CSARATGGARTGE. The entire CDR3 is CSARATGGARTGELFF. The chain joins TRBV20-1 to TRBJ2-2; TRBD2 is a possible D gene (7 bases). Sequencing ends 3 residues short of the CDR3 end; the germline J gene provides the rest. V gave up 1 base and J gave up 5 bases, with 17 bases separating them. CDR3 length: 16 amino acids. The germline V gene has CDR1 DFQATT and CDR2 SNEGSKA (reference sequence).

In this sample, this clone turned up many times. Coverage ceases 3 residues before the CDR3 finishes, and the germline J gene fills in the end. The V call is TRBV4-1, the J call TRBJ2-3; no clear D gene. With 2 bases removed from V and 0 bases from J, the gap between germline ends came to 3 bases. The CDR3 is made up of 13 amino acids. Germline CDR1 is MGHRA and CDR2 is YSYEKL. CDR3 DNA, as far as it was read: TGCGCCAGCAGCCAACCTAGCACAGATACG. Its translation is CASSQPSTDT. The whole CDR3 protein reads CASSQPSTDTQYF.

This clone has more than one count but fewer than ten. Read data end 3 residues before the CDR3 end; the end is taken from the germline J gene. V and J are TRBV7-2 and TRBJ1-6, with no clear D. CDR1 is SGHTA and CDR2 is FQGNSA in the germline V gene. With 2 bases removed from V and 9 bases from J, the gap between germline ends came to 14 bases. The CDR3 length is 15 residues. This CDR3 is CASSLRRFPGSPLHF. The CDR3 DNA, read in part, is TGTGCCAGCAGCTTACGGCGGTTCCCGGGTTCACCC.

At least ten counts were recorded for this clone. The sequenced fragment ends 3 residues before the CDR3 boundary, so the rest is inferred from the germline J gene. The chain recombines TRBV7-3 with TRBJ2-3, with 8 bases matching TRBD1. The CDR3 covers 15 residues. The germline gives CDR1 SGHTA, CDR2 FQGTGA. J was trimmed by 7 bases and V by 5 bases; bases with no gene match: 11. Incomplete CDR3 DNA: TGTGCCAGCAGCGACCGGACAGGGAAAACGAATACG. It specifies CASSDRTGKTNT. The CDR3 in full is CASSDRTGKTNTQYF.

This clone was recorded at least ten times. The read ends 3 residues shy of where the CDR3 ends; the end is completed using the germline J gene. The genes are TRBV2 and TRBJ1-1, with 7 nucleotides matching TRBD1. In germline, CDR1 is SNHLY, CDR2 FYNNEI. The junction had 4 bases not matched to a gene; V was cut back by 5 bases and J by 1 base. CDR3 length: 14 residues. The part of the CDR3 DNA that was read is TGTGCCAGCAGTACTCAGGGGGGGAACACTGAA. This sequence encodes CASSTQGGNTE. The full CDR3 protein is CASSTQGGNTEAFF.

Note on this clone: This clone may be a read error of a much larger clone one base away. The CDR3 is cut off 3 residues early in the read; its end comes from the germline J gene. The chain employs TRBV7-3 and TRBJ1-4, with 10 bases that match TRBD1. Per germline, CDR1 SGHTA and CDR2 FQGTGA. The length of the CDR3 is 18 residues. This chain's CDR3 is CASSVTTGGAEGANVLFF. The CDR3 bases that were read are TGTGCCAGCAGCGTAACGACAGGGGGCGCGGAAGGGGCCAACGTA.